This is a list of T cell receptor beta chains from one sample in a study of human CD8 memory T cell subsets. From the 5' RACE reads, TCRdb lists one entry per CDR3 protein and no DNA. The sample has over 7,000 distinct CDR3 sequences; the top ten hold around 20%. Input material: CD8+ T cells from PBMCs. These receptors were obtained from a human donor in good health. The CDR3 runs from the conserved cysteine through the conserved F or W. Some rows mark clone size as missing; the rest say once, few, many or name a class of expanded clone.

j_gene,v_gene,abundance,CDR3aa
TRBJ2-1,TRBV12-3/TRBV12-4,NA,CASSSSGGTFYNEQFF
TRBJ1-2,TRBV4-1,NA,CASSLGQGLNYGYTF
TRBJ1-5,TRBV7-9,NA,CASSLSSGDNQPQHF
TRBJ1-5,TRBV3-1,NA,CASSPDISRNQPQHF
TRBJ1-5,TRBV7-9,NA,CASSFMGSNQPQHF
TRBJ2-3,TRBV29-1,NA,CSVELLAKTDTQYF
TRBJ2-1,TRBV4-3,NA,CASSPTLAGAGNEQFF
TRBJ2-2,TRBV7-9,NA,CASGIEEKPRELFF
TRBJ1-2,TRBV20-1,NA,CSATDSTNYGYTF
TRBJ2-2,TRBV21-1,NA,CASSKENTGELFF
TRBJ1-2,TRBV27,NA,CASSPGTILGGYTF
TRBJ2-1,TRBV30,NA,CAWSVSWDEQFF
TRBJ1-2,TRBV7-8,NA,CASSLLDRDFYGYTF
TRBJ1-6,TRBV7-9,NA,CASSSLGGTYSPLHF
TRBJ2-7,TRBV20-1,NA,CSARDRDRSSYEQYF
TRBJ2-1,TRBV11-3,NA,CASSPRSVIAGGEGEQFF
TRBJ2-7,TRBV5-1,NA,CASSLTGWLDEQYF
TRBJ2-1,TRBV25-1,NA,CASSESDEQFF
TRBJ1-1,TRBV19,medium-sized,CASQDGLMNTEAFF
TRBJ2-7,TRBV28,medium-sized,CASSPQVNVHEQYF
TRBJ2-1,TRBV15,medium-sized,CATSRDGTSGSYNEQFF
TRBJ1-2,TRBV19,NA,CASIDTDANYGYTF
TRBJ1-2,TRBV5-1,NA,CASSLSGHFEGYTF
TRBJ2-1,TRBV29-1,NA,CSVEGGLAGATRSYNEQFF
TRBJ1-1,TRBV9,NA,CASSVGGGARTEAFF
TRBJ2-2,TRBV15,NA,CATSSRGTPNTGELFF
TRBJ1-1,TRBV28,NA,CASSLSEGGGTEAFF
TRBJ1-6,TRBV5-1,medium-sized,CASSLQQADSPLHF
TRBJ2-7,TRBV28,NA,CASSTGGQSTYEQYF
TRBJ2-1,TRBV6-2/TRBV6-3,NA,CASSERSSYNEQFF
TRBJ1-2,TRBV29-1,NA,CSVRGSGPHYGYTF
TRBJ2-3,TRBV5-4,medium-sized,CASSPGLAGGPTDTQYF
TRBJ2-1,TRBV24-1,NA,CATSDPLNNEQFF
TRBJ2-2,TRBV10-1,NA,CASSEGDRDTGELFF
TRBJ1-1,TRBV6-5,NA,CASSYQGITTEAFF
TRBJ2-7,TRBV27,medium-sized,CASSLSSGGGEQYF
TRBJ1-2,TRBV29-1,medium-sized,CSVLSGAHDNYGYTF
TRBJ2-2,TRBV20-1,medium-sized,CSASGTGYTGELFF
TRBJ1-2,TRBV28,NA,CASSLMNGRFMYGYTF
TRBJ2-7,TRBV4-1,NA,CASSQDPGVAYEQYF
TRBJ2-7,TRBV12-3/TRBV12-4,medium-sized,CASSLGTGFYEQYF
TRBJ2-1,TRBV6-4,NA,CASSEVQGGNNEQFF
TRBJ2-1,TRBV15,NA,CATSRPNNEQFF
TRBJ1-1,TRBV28,medium-sized,CASSYWQGALGEAFF
TRBJ2-7,TRBV20-1,medium-sized,CSARGALAGFEQYF
TRBJ2-7,TRBV10-1,NA,CASSRVSGTSVSYEQYF
TRBJ1-5,TRBV21-1,NA,CASTNLGGQGGNQPQHF
TRBJ2-7,TRBV24-1,NA,CATSDPPRGGGYEQYF
TRBJ2-4,TRBV19,NA,CASSTGLAGTKNIQYF
TRBJ1-2,TRBV11-2,NA,CASSSWTGEYHGYTF
TRBJ1-1,TRBV10-3,NA,CATHDPDGGTEAFF